The sequence of this T cell receptor (beta chain) was determined in a study of OX40 agonist ivuxolimab in advanced cancers. Repertoires were generated with immunoSEQ multiplex PCR, while TCRdb's copy carries only in-frame clones and drops some. Of approximately 22,000 clones listed, 80% to 90% are singletons. Here the sequenced sample was CD4+ or CD8+ T cells sorted from blood, taken in a trial of the OX40 agonist ivuxolimab. The TCR comes from an adult with an advanced solid tumor such as melanoma, head and neck, liver or kidney cancer.

The CDR3 DNA follows: TGTGCCAGCAGGCAAGGACTAGCGGGAGAGTATGAGCAGTACTTC. It is translated as CASRQGLAGEYEQYF. The J gene is TRBJ2-7, the V gene TRBV5-4; 13 bases align to TRBD2. V trimming: 5 bases; J trimming: 7 bases; junction bases outside the gene matches: 9. CDR1 and CDR2 from the germline V gene are SGHNT and YYREEE (reference sequence). The CDR3 contains 15 residues.